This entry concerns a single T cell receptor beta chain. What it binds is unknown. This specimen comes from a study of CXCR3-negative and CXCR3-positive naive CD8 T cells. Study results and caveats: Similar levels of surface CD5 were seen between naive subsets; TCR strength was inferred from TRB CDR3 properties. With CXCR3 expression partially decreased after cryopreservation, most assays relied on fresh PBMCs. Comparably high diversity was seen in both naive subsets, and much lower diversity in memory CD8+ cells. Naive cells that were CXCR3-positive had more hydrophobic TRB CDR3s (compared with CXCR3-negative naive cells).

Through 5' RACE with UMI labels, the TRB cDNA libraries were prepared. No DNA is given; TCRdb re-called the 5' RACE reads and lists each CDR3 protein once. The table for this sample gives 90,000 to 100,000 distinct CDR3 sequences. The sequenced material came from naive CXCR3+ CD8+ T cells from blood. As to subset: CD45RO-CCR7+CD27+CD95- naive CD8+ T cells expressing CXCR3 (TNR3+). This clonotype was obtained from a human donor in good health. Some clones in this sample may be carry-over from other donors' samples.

The CDR3 protein is CASSLVLLQGTGGSYNEQFF. The V gene is TRBV7-8, the J gene TRBJ2-1; the TRBD1 assignment by TCRdb is unverifiable without DNA. The germline V gene has CDR1 SGHVS and CDR2 FQNEAQ. The CDR3 has 20 residues.